This is a list of T cell receptor beta chains from one sample in a study of OX40 agonist ivuxolimab in advanced cancers. Here immunoSEQ multiplex PCR was the method, and the copy in TCRdb shows in-frame clones only, minus some. There are around 82,000 clones in the sample; more than 75% occur only once, and less than 0.6% lies in the top ten. Sequencing used CD4+ or CD8+ T cells sorted from blood, obtained in a trial of the OX40 agonist ivuxolimab. These receptors were taken from an adult with an advanced solid tumor such as melanoma, head and neck, liver or kidney cancer. The CDR3 runs from the conserved cysteine through the conserved F or W. A D gene is named only where the DNA matches it firmly. Only some rows state a clone size, as once, few, many or a class for expanded clones.

cdr3_nt | cdr3_aa | d_call | j_call | v_call | clone_size
TGTGCCAGCAGTTACTTAGGGACAGCTAACACCGGGGAGCTGTTTTTT | CASSYLGTANTGELFF | TRBD1 | TRBJ2-2 | TRBV6-5 | -
TGTGCCAGCAGTTTGGGCGGGGTCCAAGGTGGCTACACCTTC | CASSLGGVQGGYTF | - | TRBJ1-2 | TRBV27 | -
TGTGCCAGCAGCGTAGGGGTAGTCGCAGAGACCCAGTACTTC | CASSVGVVAETQYF | - | TRBJ2-5 | TRBV9 | -
TGCGCCAGCAGCCAAGAAGGGGCCCAAGAGACCCAGTACTTC | CASSQEGAQETQYF | - | TRBJ2-5 | TRBV4-1 | -
TGTGCCAGCAGTCTCCTCTTTAGGAACACTGAAGCTTTCTTT | CASSLLFRNTEAFF | - | TRBJ1-1 | TRBV7-9 | -
TGTGCCAGCAGCGTAGGGCTCGAGAGCTATGGCTACACCTTC | CASSVGLESYGYTF | - | TRBJ1-2 | TRBV9 | once
TGCGCCAGCAGCCTAGACAGGGTGAACACCGGGGAGCTGTTTTTT | CASSLDRVNTGELFF | TRBD1 | TRBJ2-2 | TRBV5-1 | -
TGTGCCAGTAGTCCTCCGTCCGGGTCGTTGAACTATGGCTACACCTTC | CASSPPSGSLNYGYTF | - | TRBJ1-2 | TRBV19 | once
TGTGCCAGCCATCCCGGCGGCGGGGTTGAGCAGTTCTTC | CASHPGGGVEQFF | - | TRBJ2-1 | TRBV28 | -
TGTGCCAGCAGCCGACAGGGAGGAGAACAGCCCCAGCATTTT | CASSRQGGEQPQHF | TRBD1 | TRBJ1-5 | TRBV7-8 | -
TGTGCCAGCAGTTTAAGGTTCCTCAGTGAGCAGTACTTC | CASSLRFLSEQYF | - | TRBJ2-7 | TRBV27 | -
TGTGCCAGCAGGGAAACAGTGAACACTGAAGCTTTCTTT | CASRETVNTEAFF | - | TRBJ1-1 | TRBV5-4 | -
TGTGCCAGCAGTTGGGCGGGGTCCGCATGGGGTGAGCAGTTCTTC | CASSWAGSAWGEQFF | - | TRBJ2-1 | TRBV28 | -
TGTGCCATCAGTGAGAGGGGTGGGACAGCAGTCAATGAAAAACTGTTTTTT | CAISERGGTAVNEKLFF | TRBD1 | TRBJ1-4 | TRBV10-3 | -
TGTGCCAGTAGTATAGGCAATCAGCCCCAGCATTTT | CASSIGNQPQHF | - | TRBJ1-5 | TRBV19 | -
TGTGCCAGTAGGGGAGCGGGAAATCAGCCCCAGCATTTT | CASRGAGNQPQHF | - | TRBJ1-5 | TRBV19 | once
TGCGCCAGCAGCCAAGATCTGGTAGCGGGCACAGATACGCAGTATTTT | CASSQDLVAGTDTQYF | - | TRBJ2-3 | TRBV4-3 | -
TGTGCCAGCAGCTACAGGGCCGGGGAGACCCAGTACTTC | CASSYRAGETQYF | - | TRBJ2-5 | TRBV7-8 | once
TGTGCCAGCTCACTCAAACAGGGGTACTCGGACACTGAAGCTTTCTTT | CASSLKQGYSDTEAFF | TRBD1 | TRBJ1-1 | TRBV18 | -
TGCGCCAGCAGCTTCGGGACAGGGGCCAATAACCATGGCTACACCTTC | CASSFGTGANNHGYTF | TRBD1 | TRBJ1-2 | TRBV5-1 | -
TGTGCCAGCAGCTTAGCAGGGAGTAGGGTCAATGAGCAGTTCTTC | CASSLAGSRVNEQFF | - | TRBJ2-1 | TRBV7-8 | -
TGTGCCAGCAGTTTACTTACCGGGACAGGGACCGAGCAGTACTTC | CASSLLTGTGTEQYF | TRBD1 | TRBJ2-7 | TRBV27 | -
TGTGCCAGCAGCCGATCCGGGACAGCCCTCCACTTT | CASSRSGTALHF | TRBD1 | TRBJ1-6 | TRBV7-6 | few
TGCAGCGTCGGGACAGCATACAATGAGCAGTTCTTC | CSVGTAYNEQFF | TRBD1 | TRBJ2-1 | TRBV29-1 | -
TGTGCCAGCAGCTTATGGCAGGATATCGACCAAGAGACCCAGTACTTC | CASSLWQDIDQETQYF | - | TRBJ2-5 | TRBV7-9 | -
TGTGCCAGCAGCTCCGGGGGGGAATCAGATACGCAGTATTTT | CASSSGGESDTQYF | TRBD2 | TRBJ2-3 | TRBV6-1 | -
TGTGCCAGCAGTATGACACCAAACTATGGCTACACCTTC | CASSMTPNYGYTF | - | TRBJ1-2 | TRBV7-4 | -
TGTGCCACCAGCAGAGAAAAAATCGACTATCTTTTCTCCTATAATTCACCCCTCCACTTT | CATSREKIDYLFSYNSPLHF | - | TRBJ1-6 | TRBV15 | -
TGCGCCAGCAGCTTGGGGCAGGGGGTATATTCTGGCTACACCTTC | CASSLGQGVYSGYTF | TRBD1 | TRBJ1-2 | TRBV5-1 | -
TGTGCCAGCTCACCGCTCTTTTTCTCTGAAGCTTTCTTT | CASSPLFFSEAFF | - | TRBJ1-1 | TRBV18 | -
TGCAGCGTCCGACAGTATAGCAATCAGCCCCAGCATTTT | CSVRQYSNQPQHF | - | TRBJ1-5 | TRBV29-1 | -
TGTGCCAGCAGTTTAAACGGAGAGGCCAACGAGCAGTACTTC | CASSLNGEANEQYF | - | TRBJ2-7 | TRBV27 | -
TGCGCCAGCAGCCTTCTGGGCGGGGGAAGGCATGAGCAGTTCTTC | CASSLLGGGRHEQFF | TRBD2 | TRBJ2-1 | TRBV4-1 | -
TGTGCCAGTAGTATCACAACCTACAATGAGCAGTTCTTC | CASSITTYNEQFF | - | TRBJ2-1 | TRBV19 | -
TGTGCCAGCAGCCCCGGAGCAAATAACTATGGCTACACCTTC | CASSPGANNYGYTF | - | TRBJ1-2 | TRBV7-9 | -
TGTGCTAGTGGTTTGAGGCAGGTAGACGATACGCAGTATTTT | CASGLRQVDDTQYF | - | TRBJ2-3 | TRBV12-5 | -
TGTGCCAGCAGCGTAGGAGTGGGGGGTGGGGAAGAGACCCAGTACTTC | CASSVGVGGGEETQYF | - | TRBJ2-5 | TRBV9 | -
TGCGCCAGCAGCTGGGGGTCGGGACAGGGCGCCTACGAGCAGTACTTC | CASSWGSGQGAYEQYF | TRBD1 | TRBJ2-7 | TRBV5-1 | -
TGTGCCAGCAATTTGGGCAGTCTTTATGGCTACACCTTC | CASNLGSLYGYTF | - | TRBJ1-2 | TRBV27 | few
TGTGCCAGCTCACGGGCGCGCAGGTCGGGCACTGAAGCTTTCTTT | CASSRARRSGTEAFF | - | TRBJ1-1 | TRBV18 | -
TGTGCCACCAGCAGAGACTTCAACAATCAGCCCCAGCATTTT | CATSRDFNNQPQHF | - | TRBJ1-5 | TRBV15 | -
TGTGCCAGCAGCCCAGCCTATCGCATGAGAAAGACCGGGGAGCTGTTTTTT | CASSPAYRMRKTGELFF | - | TRBJ2-2 | TRBV7-8 | -
TGTGCCAGCAGTGACCCGACAGGGGCAGAGGTTGACTATGGCTACACCTTC | CASSDPTGAEVDYGYTF | TRBD1 | TRBJ1-2 | TRBV6-1 | -
TGTGCCAGCAGCCTTGGGGGGGGGACTGGGCAGTTCTTC | CASSLGGGTGQFF | TRBD2 | TRBJ2-1 | TRBV7-2 | -
TGTGCCACGGTACAGGGACCAGCTAATGAAAAACTGTTTTTT | CATVQGPANEKLFF | - | TRBJ1-4 | TRBV6-1 | -
TGTGCCAGCAGCCCGACGGACAGGGGTACTTCACCCCTCCACTTT | CASSPTDRGTSPLHF | TRBD1 | TRBJ1-6 | TRBV9 | once
TGCGCCAGCAGCGGACAAACGACGAACACCGGGGAGCTGTTTTTT | CASSGQTTNTGELFF | - | TRBJ2-2 | TRBV5-1 | -
TGCGCCAGCAGCTCAAACACCTTCTCCGGTAGGACAGGGGTCGGCTATGGCTACACCTTC | CASSSNTFSGRTGVGYGYTF | TRBD1 | TRBJ1-2 | TRBV5-1 | -
TGCAGCGTTGAATGCAGGGGGCGGTCCCTCCGGGAGCTGTTTTTT | CSVECRGRSLRELFF | TRBD1 | TRBJ2-2 | TRBV29-1 | -
TGTGCTAGTGGGTTCAATCAGCCCCAGCATTTT | CASGFNQPQHF | - | TRBJ1-5 | TRBV12-5 | once
TGCGCCAGCAGCCTGGGGGATGCGAACACCGGGGAGCTGTTTTTT | CASSLGDANTGELFF | - | TRBJ2-2 | TRBV5-1 | -
TGTGCCAGCAGTGAAGGGTATGCCAGGGACTACGAGCAGTACTTC | CASSEGYARDYEQYF | - | TRBJ2-7 | TRBV2 | -
TGTGCCAGCAGCGACAGGGTTTGGTCTGGAAACACCATATATTTT | CASSDRVWSGNTIYF | TRBD1 | TRBJ1-3 | TRBV5-6 | -
TGTGCCAGCAGCCCTTACCGGGTCCCCCAATACAATGAGCAGTTCTTC | CASSPYRVPQYNEQFF | - | TRBJ2-1 | TRBV7-8 | -
TGTGCTAGTGCTCAGGGGGGAGAAGAGACCCAGTACTTC | CASAQGGEETQYF | - | TRBJ2-5 | TRBV12-5 | -
TGTGCCAGCAGCGCCCCCCACCTCGAGCAGTACTTC | CASSAPHLEQYF | - | TRBJ2-7 | TRBV6-5 | -
TGTGCCAGCAATCGGGGAGGACCCACTGAAGCTTTCTTT | CASNRGGPTEAFF | - | TRBJ1-1 | TRBV18 | few
TGCGCCAGCAGCTACGGGACAGCGTCCGACGAGTACTTC | CASSYGTASDEYF | TRBD1 | TRBJ2-7 | TRBV5-1 | -
TGCAGCGTCCTCCGGGCCAGCTCTGGAAACACCATATATTTT | CSVLRASSGNTIYF | - | TRBJ1-3 | TRBV29-1 | -